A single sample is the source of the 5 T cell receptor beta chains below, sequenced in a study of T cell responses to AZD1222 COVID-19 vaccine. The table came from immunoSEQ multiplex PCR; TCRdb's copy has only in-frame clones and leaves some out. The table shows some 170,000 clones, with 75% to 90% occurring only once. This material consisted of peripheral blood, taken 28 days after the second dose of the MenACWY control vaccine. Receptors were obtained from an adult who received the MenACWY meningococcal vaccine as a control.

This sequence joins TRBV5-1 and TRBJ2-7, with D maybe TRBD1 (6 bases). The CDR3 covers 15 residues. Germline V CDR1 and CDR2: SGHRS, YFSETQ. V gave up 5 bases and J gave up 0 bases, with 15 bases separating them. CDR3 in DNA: TGCGCCAGCAGTGAACAGGGCCACGCCTCCTACGAGCAGTACTTC. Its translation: CASSEQGHASYEQYF.

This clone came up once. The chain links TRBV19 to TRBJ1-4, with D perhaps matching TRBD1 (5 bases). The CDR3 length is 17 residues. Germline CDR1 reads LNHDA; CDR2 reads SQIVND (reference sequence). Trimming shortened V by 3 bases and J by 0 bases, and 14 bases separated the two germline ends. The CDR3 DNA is TGTGCCAGTAGTATCGCTCTTGACAGTGCAACTAATGAAAAACTGTTTTTT. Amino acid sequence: CASSIALDSATNEKLFF. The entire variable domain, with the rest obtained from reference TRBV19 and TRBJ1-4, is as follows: DGGITQSPKYLFRKEGQNVTLSCEQNLNHDAMYWYRQDPGQGLRLIYYSQIVNDFQKGDIAEGYSVSREKKESFPLTVTSAQKNPTAFYLCASSIALDSATNEKLFFGSGTQLSVL.

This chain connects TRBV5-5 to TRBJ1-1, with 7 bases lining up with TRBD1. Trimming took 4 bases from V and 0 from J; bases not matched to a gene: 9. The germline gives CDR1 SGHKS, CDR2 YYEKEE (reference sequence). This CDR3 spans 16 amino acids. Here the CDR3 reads CASSPEGATMNTEAFF. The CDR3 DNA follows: TGTGCCAGCAGCCCTGAGGGGGCTACTATGAACACTGAAGCTTTCTTT. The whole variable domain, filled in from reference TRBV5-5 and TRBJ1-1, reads DAGVTQSPTHLIKTRGQQVTLRCSPISGHKSVSWYQQVLGQGPQFIFQYYEKEERGRGNFPDRFSARQFPNYSSELNVNALLLGDSALYLCASSPEGATMNTEAFFGQGTRLTVV.

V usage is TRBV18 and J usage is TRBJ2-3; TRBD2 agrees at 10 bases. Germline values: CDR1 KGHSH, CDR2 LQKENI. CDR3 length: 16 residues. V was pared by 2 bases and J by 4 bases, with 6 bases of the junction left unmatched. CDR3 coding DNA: TGTGCCAGCTCACCAAGCGGGAGGGCCGGGTCAGATACGCAGTATTTT. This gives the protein CASSPSGRAGSDTQYF.

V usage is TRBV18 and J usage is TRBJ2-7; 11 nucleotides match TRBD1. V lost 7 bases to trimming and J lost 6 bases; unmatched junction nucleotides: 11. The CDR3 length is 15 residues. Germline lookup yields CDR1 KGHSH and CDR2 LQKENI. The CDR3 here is CASLLSPGQGGEQYF. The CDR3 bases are TGTGCCAGCTTACTGAGTCCGGGACAGGGGGGCGAGCAGTACTTC.